The 23 T cell receptor beta chains below come from one sample, sequenced in a study of human T cells and chemical hapten exposure. A single record per CDR3 protein comes from TCRdb applying MiXCR to the RACE reads. The sample holds roughly 54,000 distinct CDR3 sequences, around 9.4% seen once. Noted time point: patch test 2, 6 weeks after DPC sensitization. Stated treatment: therapeutic diphenylcyclopropenone sensitization with weekly scalp DPC. Source: whole blood, taken in connection with sensitization to the hapten diphenylcyclopropenone (DPC). All receptors come from a woman aged 45-65 years with alopecia areata. Some clones in this sample may be carry-over from other donors' samples.

J is TRBJ1-5 and V is TRBV21-1. TRBV21-1 is flagged as a pseudogene. The CDR3 contains 15 residues. CDR3 coding DNA: TGTGCCAGCCTCCCATGGGTGTGCGGCAATCAGCCCCAGCATTTT. As protein: CASLPWVCGNQPQHF.

The DNA of the CDR3 is TGTGCCAGCAGCTTAGGGACTAGCTTTAATGAGCAGTTCTTC. This encodes CASSLGTSFNEQFF. The rearrangement links TRBV7-6 to TRBJ2-1, with 8 bases aligning to TRBD2. Trimming removed 1 base from V and 7 bases from J; junction bases left unmatched: 3. This CDR3 is built from 14 residues. Looked up from germline, CDR1 is SGHVS and CDR2 is FNYEAQ.

This clonotype was observed at least ten times. The chain recombines TRBV9 with TRBJ2-3; 9 nucleotides match TRBD2. The ends lost 0 bases at V and 5 bases at J; junction bases unmatched: 16. The CDR3 is made up of 19 amino acids. Germline assignment: CDR1 SGDLS and CDR2 YYNGEE. The CDR3 loop is CASSVEPLLEGLALDTQYF. Here the CDR3 DNA reads TGTGCCAGCAGCGTAGAACCACTACTCGAGGGACTAGCTCTAGATACGCAGTATTTT.

This clonotype has ten or more counts. This sequence joins TRBV28 and TRBJ1-1; TRBD1 matches 7 bases. Unmatched junction bases numbered 4, after V lost 1 base and J lost 5 bases. The CDR3 spans 14 residues. Germline CDR1 and CDR2: MDHEN and SYDVKM. CDR3 nucleotides: TGTGCCAGCAGTTTATCGACAGGGAAGACTGAAGCTTTCTTT. Translated: CASSLSTGKTEAFF.

The V call is TRBV6-2 or TRBV6-3, the J call TRBJ1-5; 8 bases map to TRBD1. Germline CDR1 reads MNHEY; CDR2 reads SVGEGT. V gave up 5 bases and J gave up 3 bases; unmatched junction bases: 6. The CDR3 extends over 15 amino acids. DNA for the CDR3: TGTGCCAGCAGTCCGCTGGACAGGGACAATCAGCCCCAGCATTTT. It codes for CASSPLDRDNQPQHF.

This clonotype showed up many times. V and J are TRBV10-1 and TRBJ2-2; D unclear. The CDR3 length is 14 residues. Germline V gene data show CDR1 as WNHNN and CDR2 as SYGVQD (reference sequence). V was pared by 9 bases and J by 0 bases, with 11 bases between. As DNA, the CDR3 is TGCGCCAGTCGAAGTTCGGCGAACACCGGGGAGCTGTTTTTT. Translation gives CASRSSANTGELFF.

This clonotype has only a few counts. This sequence joins TRBV5-4 and TRBJ2-3, with TRBD2 matching over 9 bases. The V gene's germline CDR1 is SGHNT and CDR2 YYREEE (reference sequence). CDR3 length equals 15 residues. J was trimmed by 4 bases and V by 4 bases; bases with no gene match: 7. CDR3 coding DNA: TGTGCCAGCAGCCCCCGACTAGCGGTGGCAGATACGCAGTATTTT. Amino acid sequence: CASSPRLAVADTQYF.

This clonotype was seen more than once but under ten times. The chain recombines TRBV6-2 or TRBV6-3 with TRBJ1-1; D might be TRBD1 (5 bases). V lost 7 bases to trimming and J lost 5 bases, with 23 bases between them. Germline CDR1 reads MNHEY; CDR2 reads SVGEGT. The CDR3 is 16 residues long. The CDR3 loop reads CASILNSGSRGTEAFF. Written as DNA, the CDR3 is TGTGCCAGCATCCTCAATTCCGGGTCACGGGGGACTGAAGCTTTCTTT.

This clonotype has more than one count but fewer than ten. The rearrangement links TRBV7-8 to TRBJ2-7; perhaps TRBD1 as D (6 bases). CDR1 and CDR2 from the germline V gene are SGHVS and FQNEAQ. The CDR3 has 18 residues. The germline V and J ends were trimmed by 1 base and 4 bases, with 23 bases remaining between them. The CDR3 DNA follows: TGTGCCAGCAGCTTAGGTAGACGATCGCCAAAGGGGGTATACGAGCAGTACTTC. Its protein is CASSLGRRSPKGVYEQYF. Filled out from reference TRBV7-8 and TRBJ2-7, the complete variable domain reads GAGVSQSPRYKVAKRGQDVALRCDPISGHVSLFWYQQALGQGPEFLTYFQNEAQLDKSGLPSDRFFAERPEGSVSTLKIQRTQQEDSAVYLCASSLGRRSPKGVYEQYFGPGTRLTVT.

This rearrangement joins TRBV4-2 to TRBJ2-5, with 9 bases aligning to TRBD2. V trimming: 4 bases; J trimming: 1 base; junction bases outside the gene matches: 4. The CDR3 runs to 15 residues. The germline gives CDR1 LGHNA, CDR2 YNFKEQ. The CDR3 protein is CASSRRLAVQETQYF. In DNA form, the CDR3 reads TGTGCCAGCAGCCGCAGACTAGCGGTCCAAGAGACCCAGTACTTC.

The sample holds many counts of this clonotype. The rearrangement links TRBV7-2 to TRBJ2-2; weak D call: TRBD2 (5 bases). CDR1 is SGHTA, CDR2 FQGNSA, per germline. Trimming shortened V by 1 base and J by 7 bases, and 10 bases separated the two germline ends. CDR3 length equals 14 residues. For the CDR3, the DNA is TGTGCCAGCAGCTTAGTACTAGACGGCGGGGAGCTGTTTTTT. Translation gives CASSLVLDGGELFF.

The sample holds many counts of this clonotype. This chain connects TRBV7-6 to TRBJ2-1; D gene uncertain. Germline values: CDR1 SGHVS, CDR2 FNYEAQ. V dropped 0 bases and J dropped 8 bases, with 14 bases sitting between them. The CDR3 length is 15 residues. CDR3 in amino acids: CASSLAEGPGDEQFF. Here the CDR3 DNA reads TGTGCCAGCAGCTTAGCGGAAGGGCCTGGGGATGAGCAGTTCTTC.

This clonotype was observed a handful of times. CDR3 nucleotide sequence: TGTGCCAGCAGTTACTCGAGGTATACGGGAAACAATCAGCCCCAGCATTTT. It codes for CASSYSRYTGNNQPQHF. This chain links TRBV6-2 or TRBV6-3 with TRBJ1-5; D unclear. The CDR3 is 17 residues long. From germline, CDR1 is MNHEY and CDR2 SVGEGT. Trimming pared 0 bases from V and 3 bases from J, leaving 15 bases between.

This clonotype was counted at least ten times. The gene calls are TRBV6-2 or TRBV6-3 and TRBJ1-1, with a weak D call TRBD1 (5 bases). Per germline, CDR1 MNHEY and CDR2 SVGEGT. V gave up 4 bases and J gave up 0 bases, with 9 bases separating them. This CDR3 spans 14 amino acids. The DNA of the CDR3 is TGTGCCAGCAGTTCAGGGCTGATGAACACTGAAGCTTTCTTT. Amino acid sequence: CASSSGLMNTEAFF.

The V gene is TRBV5-1, the J gene TRBJ2-7, with 10 bases aligning to TRBD1. The CDR3 consists of 16 residues. The germline CDR1 and CDR2 sequences are SGHRS and YFSETQ. J lost 5 bases, V lost 0 bases, and 8 bases had no gene match. This CDR3 reads CASSLGARTGGDEQYF. The CDR3 DNA reads TGCGCCAGCAGCTTGGGTGCGCGGACAGGGGGAGACGAGCAGTACTTC.

This chain connects TRBV12-3 or TRBV12-4 to TRBJ1-1; D call uncertain. CDR3 length equals 14 residues. V lost 2 bases and J 0 bases, leaving 7 bases between the germline ends. Here the CDR3 DNA reads TGTGCCAGCAGTTTATCACAGATGAACACTGAAGCTTTCTTT. Protein product: CASSLSQMNTEAFF.

This chain uses TRBV3-1 with TRBJ2-7; no clear D. The germline V gene has CDR1 LGHDT and CDR2 YNNKEL (reference sequence). The CDR3 is made up of 10 amino acids. Deletions cut 8 bases from V and 6 bases from J, with 8 bases between. DNA for the CDR3: TGTGCCAGCGGGGAAACCGAGCAGTACTTC. This encodes CASGETEQYF.

This clonotype has a count of ten or more. The chain is built from TRBV5-1 and TRBJ1-4; D not certain. The CDR3 sequence is 15 residues long. Germline CDR1 and CDR2: SGHRS and YFSETQ. V was clipped by 5 bases and J by 0 bases, with 11 bases between them. The CDR3 spells CASRGPEATNEKLFF. The CDR3 bases are TGCGCCAGCAGAGGTCCGGAGGCAACTAATGAAAAACTGTTTTTT.

This clonotype was seen only a few times. This rearrangement joins TRBV28 to TRBJ2-7; TRBD2 matches 7 bases. After removal of 6 bases from V and 4 bases from J, the junction contained 12 bases not matched to a gene. In germline, CDR1 is MDHEN, CDR2 SYDVKM. CDR3 size: 15 residues. The CDR3 sequence is CASSLGRGSRYEQYF. DNA for the CDR3: TGTGCCAGCAGCTTAGGGAGGGGTTCGAGGTACGAGCAGTACTTC.

The V and J genes are TRBV4-1 and TRBJ2-7; 8 nucleotides agree with TRBD1. After removal of 5 bases from V and 2 bases from J, the junction contained 5 bases not matched to a gene. Germline assignment: CDR1 MGHRA and CDR2 YSYEKL. The CDR3 is 14 residues long. DNA of the CDR3: TGCGCCAGCAGCGACGGACAGGGAGCCTACGAGCAGTACTTC. It is translated as CASSDGQGAYEQYF.

J is TRBJ2-3 and V is TRBV7-2; no clear D. The CDR3 loop spans 13 amino acids. Trimming cost V 4 bases and J 2 bases, with 7 bases left between them. The germline V gene encodes CDR1 SGHTA and CDR2 FQGNSA. The CDR3 nucleotides are TGTGCCAGCAGCTCTCGCCTCACAGATACGCAGTATTTT. Its protein is CASSSRLTDTQYF.

At least ten counts were recorded for this clonotype. The gene calls are TRBV11-2 and TRBJ1-2; D is unclear. Trimming removed 8 bases from V and 1 base from J, with 5 bases in between. The V gene's germline CDR1 is SGHAT and CDR2 FQNNGV. This CDR3 is 11 amino acids long. The CDR3 loop is CASGYNYGYTF. In DNA form, the CDR3 reads TGTGCCAGCGGGTATAACTATGGCTACACCTTC.

This clonotype was counted a few times. The J gene is TRBJ1-5, the V gene TRBV6-2 or TRBV6-3, with a weak D call TRBD1 (5 bases). The CDR3 loop spans 15 amino acids. Germline V gives CDR1 MNHEY, CDR2 SVGEGT. The V end lost 5 bases, the J end lost 1 base, and 12 bases lay between the germline ends. The chain's CDR3 is CASSPSGRSNQPQHF. The CDR3 nucleotides are TGTGCCAGCAGTCCCTCGGGACGGAGCAATCAGCCCCAGCATTTT.